These 11 T cell receptor beta chains share one sample of origin, sequenced in a study of CD8+ T cells in alopecia areata. Treatment of the sample: oral pan-JAK inhibitor, 5-10 mg twice daily. RNA, once extracted, was reverse transcribed into cDNA for use as the sequencing template. Some clones are missing from TCRdb's copy, which holds only in-frame ones; the method was immunoSEQ multiplex PCR. The data hold about 90,000 clones, with 44% observed a single time. Sequenced here: CD8+ T cells sorted from blood, sampled at week 24, from a patient treated with tofacitinib. The receptors were sampled from a human donor with alopecia areata.

CDR3 amino acids: CSVGGTGGTEAFF. The CDR3, as DNA: TGCAGCGTTGGAGGGACAGGGGGCACTGAAGCTTTCTTT. V usage is TRBV29-1 and J usage is TRBJ1-1; 11 bases agree with TRBD1. CDR3 length equals 13 residues. Per germline, CDR1 SQVTM and CDR2 ANQGSEA. The junction had 2 bases not matched to a gene; V was cut back by 4 bases and J by 4 bases.

The chain uses TRBV6-1 and TRBJ1-1, with D possibly TRBD1 on 5 matching bases. This CDR3 region has 14 residues. V lost 7 bases and J 5 bases, leaving 17 bases between the germline ends. Germline V lookup: CDR1 MNHNS, CDR2 SASEGT. The CDR3, as DNA: TGTGCCAGCAAACCCAGGGTTGAGGGGACTGAAGCTTTCTTT. It encodes CASKPRVEGTEAFF.

The V gene is TRBV7-9, the J gene TRBJ2-1, with 8 bases lining up with TRBD2. The junction had 12 bases not matched to a gene; V was cut back by 7 bases and J by 7 bases. This CDR3 has 15 residues. Per the germline V gene, CDR1 is SEHNR and CDR2 is FQNEAQ (reference sequence). CDR3 in amino acids: CASTQSGSSGNEQFF. The CDR3 DNA is TGTGCCAGCACCCAAAGCGGGAGTTCCGGGAATGAGCAGTTCTTC.

The table lists this clone with many counts. The CDR3 DNA sequence: TGTGCCAGCAGCTTAAGACCCTACGAGCAGTACTTC. Encoded protein: CASSLRPYEQYF. The rearrangement uses TRBV7-2 and TRBJ2-7, with D unclear. Germline values: CDR1 SGHTA, CDR2 FQGNSA. V lost 2 bases, J lost 2 bases, and 4 bases lay in between. CDR3 length: 12 amino acids.

The rearrangement links TRBV7-6 to TRBJ2-7, with a possible D match to TRBD2 (5 bases). Germline CDR1 is SGHVS and CDR2 is FNYEAQ. Trimming took 3 bases from V and 3 from J, leaving 12 bases between them. The CDR3 length is 14 residues. The CDR3 DNA reads TGTGCCAGCAGCTTTGGGCCGAGGGTCTACGAGCAGTACTTC. Its translation: CASSFGPRVYEQYF.

This clone has only a few counts. V gene TRBV9 combines with J gene TRBJ2-7; weak D call: TRBD2 (6 bases). The CDR3 contains 16 residues. Germline V gene sequence: CDR1 SGDLS, CDR2 YYNGEE. V gave up 4 bases and J gave up 5 bases, with 22 bases separating them. The CDR3 DNA sequence: TGTGCCAGCAGCTCCCACGGAGGGTCCCGGTCGGACGAGCAGTACTTC. Translation: CASSSHGGSRSDEQYF.

The rearrangement uses TRBV4-1 and TRBJ1-2; D ambiguous. Trimming stripped 1 base from V and 4 bases from J, with 10 bases between. Germline CDR1 and CDR2: MGHRA and YSYEKL. The CDR3 has 14 residues. The chain's CDR3 is CASSQVRGPYGYTF. The CDR3 DNA reads as TGCGCCAGCAGCCAAGTACGAGGGCCCTATGGCTACACCTTC.

This clone was detected a few times. The gene calls are TRBV7-9 and TRBJ2-6, with 7 bases identical to TRBD1. V shed 5 bases and J 0 bases; nucleotides not matched to a gene: 10. This CDR3 has 18 residues. In germline, CDR1 is SEHNR, CDR2 FQNEAQ (reference sequence). This CDR3 reads CASSPSGTESSGANVLTF. CDR3 bases: TGTGCCAGCAGCCCATCCGGGACAGAGTCCTCTGGGGCCAACGTCCTGACTTTC.

The chain joins TRBV15 to TRBJ2-2; perhaps D is TRBD1 or TRBD2 (5 bases each). Looked up from germline, CDR1 is LNHNV and CDR2 is YYDKDF (reference sequence). The CDR3 runs to 15 residues. Trimming took 3 bases from V and 4 from J, leaving 12 bases between them. Here the CDR3 reads CATSSRDLITGELFF. CDR3 DNA: TGTGCCACCAGCAGCCGGGACCTCATCACCGGGGAGCTGTTTTTT.

This clone was found a few times. The chain couples TRBV28 to TRBJ2-2; 12 bases are shared with TRBD1. The CDR3 loop spans 18 amino acids. Unmatched junction bases numbered 16, after V lost 5 bases and J lost 9 bases. CDR1 is MDHEN and CDR2 is SYDVKM in the germline V gene. The CDR3 nucleotides read TGTGCCAGCAGTCTCCCCCGGGACAGGGGGCTTCAAAATCGGGAGCTGTTTTTT. Translation gives CASSLPRDRGLQNRELFF.

The rearrangement links TRBV9 to TRBJ1-1, with TRBD1 identical over 11 bases. The junction had 5 bases not matched to a gene; V was cut back by 3 bases and J by 7 bases. CDR1 and CDR2 (germline): SGDLS, YYNGEE. This CDR3 region has 14 residues. The CDR3 DNA reads TGTGCCAGCAGCGCCTGGACAGGGGGCGATGAAGCTTTCTTT. Amino acids: CASSAWTGGDEAFF. The full variable domain, rest sourced from reference TRBV9 and TRBJ1-1, is DSGVTQTPKHLITATGQRVTLRCSPRSGDLSVYWYQQSLDQGLQFLIQYYNGEERAKGNILERFSAQQFPDLHSELNLSSLELGDSALYFCASSAWTGGDEAFFGQGTRLTVV.